A selection of T cell receptor beta chains follows, all from one sample in a study of human T cells and chemical hapten exposure. TCRdb re-called the RACE reads with MiXCR, one entry per CDR3 protein. The data hold tens of thousands of distinct CDR3 sequences, with more than 8% observed a single time. The sample here was whole blood, taken in connection with sensitization to the hapten diphenylcyclopropenone (DPC). These receptors were obtained from a woman between 35 and 50 years old with alopecia areata. Some clones in this sample may be carry-over from other donors' samples. Each CDR3 is given with its conserved first and last residue. The D gene is left open where the match is weak. Only part of the rows carry a size: once, few, many, or a class if the clone is expanded.

TRBJ2-7,many,TRBD2,TRBV7-2,TGTGCCAGCCGACTAGGACTAGCGGGGGAGAGCGACGAGCAGTACTTC,CASRLGLAGESDEQYF
TRBJ2-5,many,.,TRBV29-1,TGCAGCGTTAACCACAGGGACCAAGAGACCCAGTACTTC,CSVNHRDQETQYF
TRBJ2-1,.,.,TRBV5-4,TGTGCCAGCAGCTTGTCCCAGAACAATGAGCAGTTCTTC,CASSLSQNNEQFF
TRBJ1-4,many,.,TRBV18,TGTGCCAGCTCACCTCGTGACGGGCCTCGGCTGTTTTTT,CASSPRDGPRLFF
TRBJ1-2,many,.,TRBV12-3/TRBV12-4,TGTGCCAGCAGTTTTACGGGGCGAGGCTACACCTTC,CASSFTGRGYTF
TRBJ2-5,many,.,TRBV4-3,TGCGCCAGCAGCCAAGAAGGGGGGCTGATAGAGACCCAGTACTTC,CASSQEGGLIETQYF
TRBJ2-3,many,.,TRBV5-1,TGCGCCAGCAGCGTAGACACAGATACGCAGTATTTT,CASSVDTDTQYF
TRBJ2-7,.,.,TRBV13,TGTGCCAGCAGCACCGGACTGAGCTCCTACGAGCAGTACTTC,CASSTGLSSYEQYF
TRBJ2-1,many,TRBD2,TRBV7-6,TGTGCCAGCAGCTTAGCCGGTCTAGCGGGGGATCGAAGGGGCAATGAGCAGTTCTTC,CASSLAGLAGDRRGNEQFF
TRBJ2-1,few,TRBD2,TRBV7-2,TGTGCCAGCAGCTCCCCTAGCGGGGGAGCCTCCTACAATGAGCAGTTCTTC,CASSSPSGGASYNEQFF
TRBJ2-7,.,.,TRBV19,TGTGCCAGTAGTACATTGACGGAATCCTACGAGCAGTACTTC,CASSTLTESYEQYF
TRBJ1-4,many,TRBD1,TRBV9,TGTGCCAGCAGCGTTACCGGGACAGAAAATGAAAAACTGTTTTTT,CASSVTGTENEKLFF
TRBJ1-2,few,.,TRBV5-6,TGTGCCAGCAGCTTGATTATCGCAGGCGGAGGGTATGGCTACACCTTC,CASSLIIAGGGYGYTF
TRBJ1-6,.,.,TRBV9,TGTGCCAGCAGCGCTGGTCACTCCAATTCACCCCTCCACTTT,CASSAGHSNSPLHF
TRBJ2-5,many,TRBD1,TRBV29-1,TGCAGCGTAGTCGGGACAGGGGACGGAGAGACCCAGTACTTC,CSVVGTGDGETQYF
TRBJ1-2,many,.,TRBV7-2,TGTGCCAGCAGCTCCAACACCTATGGCTACACCTTC,CASSSNTYGYTF
TRBJ1-2,.,.,TRBV30,TGTGCCTGGAGAACGACAGGCCTCAGCTACACCTTC,CAWRTTGLSYTF
TRBJ2-3,few,TRBD2,TRBV5-1,TGCGCCAGCAGCAAGACTAGCGGGGGGGCAGATACGCAGTATTTT,CASSKTSGGADTQYF
TRBJ1-4,.,.,TRBV4-3,TGCGCCAGCAGCCAAGCAAGGAACCCCAATGAAAAACTGTCTTTT,CASSQARNPNEKLSF
TRBJ2-7,many,TRBD2,TRBV18,TGTGCCAGCTCACCAGGCGGGGGGTCCGAGCAGTACTTC,CASSPGGGSEQYF
TRBJ2-5,.,.,TRBV10-3,TGTGCCACCAGACCCCTTCAGGGGGAGACCCAGTACTTC,CATRPLQGETQYF
TRBJ2-7,many,TRBD1,TRBV6-2/TRBV6-3,TGTGCCAGCAGTTCCGTCAACAGGGGGGTCGACGAGCAGTACTTC,CASSSVNRGVDEQYF
TRBJ1-1,many,TRBD1,TRBV7-9,TGTGCCAGCAGCCCTGGACAGGGGGCCGTAGAAGCTTTCTTT,CASSPGQGAVEAFF
TRBJ1-6,many,.,TRBV5-4,TGTGCCAGCAGTTCGACAGCGAGGAGCTCCTATAATTCACCCCTCCACTTT,CASSSTARSSYNSPLHF
TRBJ2-4,.,TRBD1,TRBV12-3/TRBV12-4,TGTGCCAGCAGCTCCACCCGGGACAGGGTTTTAGCCAAAAACATTCAGTACTTC,CASSSTRDRVLAKNIQYF
TRBJ2-7,many,.,TRBV11-3,TGTGCCAGCAGCCCGGGGCCGGGGGCAGACGAGCAGTACTTC,CASSPGPGADEQYF
TRBJ2-5,few,.,TRBV7-6,TGTGCCAGCAGTACCTCGACAGTGCCGGGGACCCAGTACTTC,CASSTSTVPGTQYF
TRBJ1-2,many,.,TRBV2,TGTGCCAGCAGTGCCCCGGATGGCTACACCTTC,CASSAPDGYTF
TRBJ1-5,many,.,TRBV20-1,TGCAGTGCGCAAGAGGATAGCAATCAGCCCCAGCATTTT,CSAQEDSNQPQHF
TRBJ1-5,many,.,TRBV10-3,TGTGCCATCAGTGAGTCTAGGGGTCGCAATCAGCCCCAGCATTTT,CAISESRGRNQPQHF
TRBJ2-5,.,.,TRBV29-1,TGCAGCGTTGAAGAGTGGAAGCTACAAGAGACCCAGTACTTC,CSVEEWKLQETQYF
TRBJ1-1,many,TRBD1,TRBV6-5,TGTGCCAGCAGACCATCACAGGGGAGTCCTGAAGCTTTCTTT,CASRPSQGSPEAFF
TRBJ2-5,few,.,TRBV7-8,TGTGCCAGCAGCATCGCTGAGACCCAGTACTTC,CASSIAETQYF
TRBJ1-2,many,.,TRBV7-3,TGTGCCAGCAGCCCAGGTTCGGGCCGCGACTATGGCTACACCTTC,CASSPGSGRDYGYTF
TRBJ2-1,many,TRBD2,TRBV10-1,TGCGCCAGCAGTACGACTAGCGGGGGGACCTACAATGAGCAGTTCTTC,CASSTTSGGTYNEQFF
TRBJ1-1,many,TRBD1,TRBV5-1,TGCGCCAGCAGCTGGGACAGGCCCTACACTGAAGCTTTCTTT,CASSWDRPYTEAFF
TRBJ2-7,many,.,TRBV11-2,TGTGCCAGCCACAGGGAGGACGAGCAGTACTTC,CASHREDEQYF
TRBJ2-7,.,TRBD2,TRBV19,TGTGCCAGTAGTATCGGCGGGGGGTCTTCTTACGAGCAGTACTTC,CASSIGGGSSYEQYF
TRBJ1-2,few,.,TRBV2,TGTGCCAGACTCCCATCCGACTATGGCTACACCTTC,CARLPSDYGYTF
TRBJ1-1,many,.,TRBV6-6,TGTGCCAGCAGTTATCGGGCTGAAGCTTTCTTT,CASSYRAEAFF